This TCR beta chain was found in a study of cytomegalovirus exposure and HLA in healthy donors. Study-wide points: An apparent linkage of common viral pathogens to several of the most significant clusters emerged in a later analysis. Data from an earlier analysis indicated that most TCR beta V segments were productive either about 90% or about 30% of the time. V- and J-gene trimming of TCR beta was linked (in a later analysis) to a missense DCLRE1C variant.

The CDR3 is made up of 17 amino acids. The junction had 11 bases not matched to a gene; V was cut back by 2 bases and J by 5 bases. In germline, CDR1 is SGHRS, CDR2 YFSETQ. A word on this clone: Its antigen is unidentified.

The PCR was carried out with 60 Vbeta primers and 13 Jbeta primers. The table came from immunoSEQ multiplex PCR; TCRdb's copy has only in-frame clones and leaves some out. The sample shows 150,000 to 200,000 clones, 65% to 85% of them seen only once. The chain has TRBV5-1 and TRBJ1-1; TRBD1 matches at 11 bases. Source material: PBMCs. The clonotype originates from a male donor in good health and CMV-seropositive. The CDR3 coding sequence is TGCGCCAGCAGCTTAGGACAGGGGGCGAGGGAGCGAACTGAAGCTTTCTTT. Residues: CASSLGQGARERTEAFF.